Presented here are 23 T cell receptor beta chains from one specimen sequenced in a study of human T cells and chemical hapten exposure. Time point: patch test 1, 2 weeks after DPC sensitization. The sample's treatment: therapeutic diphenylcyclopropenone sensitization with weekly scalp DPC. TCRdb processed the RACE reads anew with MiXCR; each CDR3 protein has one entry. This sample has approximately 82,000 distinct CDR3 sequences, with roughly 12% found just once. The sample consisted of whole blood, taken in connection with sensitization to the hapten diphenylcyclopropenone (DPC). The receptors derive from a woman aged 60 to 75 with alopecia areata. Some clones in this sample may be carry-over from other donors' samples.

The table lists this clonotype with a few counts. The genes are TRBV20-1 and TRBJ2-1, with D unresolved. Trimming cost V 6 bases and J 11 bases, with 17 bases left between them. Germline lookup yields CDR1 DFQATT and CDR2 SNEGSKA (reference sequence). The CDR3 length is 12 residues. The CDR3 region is CSAALQTSKQFF. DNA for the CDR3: TGCAGTGCCGCCCTTCAGACCTCGAAGCAGTTCTTC.

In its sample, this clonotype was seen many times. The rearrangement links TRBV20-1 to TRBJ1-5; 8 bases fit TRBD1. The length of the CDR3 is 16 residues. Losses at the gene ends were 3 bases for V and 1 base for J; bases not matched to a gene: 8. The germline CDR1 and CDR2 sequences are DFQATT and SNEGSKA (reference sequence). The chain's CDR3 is CSARAPGGESNQPQHF. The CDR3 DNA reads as TGCAGTGCTAGGGCCCCAGGGGGCGAGAGCAATCAGCCCCAGCATTTT.

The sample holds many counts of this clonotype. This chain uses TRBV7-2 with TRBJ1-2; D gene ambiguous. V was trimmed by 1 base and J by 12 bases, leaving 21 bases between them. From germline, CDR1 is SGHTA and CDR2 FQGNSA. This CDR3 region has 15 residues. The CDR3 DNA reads TGTGCCAGCAGCTTAGGTGGGCCCCGCCCCAGAGATGACACCTTC. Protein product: CASSLGGPRPRDDTF.

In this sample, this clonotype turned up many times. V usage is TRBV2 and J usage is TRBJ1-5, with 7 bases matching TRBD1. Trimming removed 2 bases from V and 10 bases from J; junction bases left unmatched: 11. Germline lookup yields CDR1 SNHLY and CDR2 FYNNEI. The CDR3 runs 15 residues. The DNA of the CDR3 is TGTGCCAGCAGTGAAAGGAGGGGGCCGGAGAAACCCCAGCATTTT. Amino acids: CASSERRGPEKPQHF.

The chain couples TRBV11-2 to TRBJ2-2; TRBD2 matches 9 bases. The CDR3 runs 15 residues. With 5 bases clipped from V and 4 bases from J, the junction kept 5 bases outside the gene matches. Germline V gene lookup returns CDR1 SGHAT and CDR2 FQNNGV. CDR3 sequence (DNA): TGTGCCAGCAGCCCGCGGGGGGGCGGCACCGGGGAGCTGTTTTTT. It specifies CASSPRGGGTGELFF.

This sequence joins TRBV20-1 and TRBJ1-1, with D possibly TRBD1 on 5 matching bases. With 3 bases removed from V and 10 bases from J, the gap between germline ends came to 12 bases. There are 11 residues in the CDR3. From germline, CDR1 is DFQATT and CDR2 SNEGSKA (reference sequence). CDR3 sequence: CSARGLGVAFF. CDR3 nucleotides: TGCAGTGCTAGGGGGCTGGGCGTAGCTTTCTTT.

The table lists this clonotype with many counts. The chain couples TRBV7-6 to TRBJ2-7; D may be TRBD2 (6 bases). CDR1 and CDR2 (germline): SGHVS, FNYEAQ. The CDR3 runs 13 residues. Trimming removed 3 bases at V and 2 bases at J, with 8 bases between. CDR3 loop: CASSLGGTYEQYF. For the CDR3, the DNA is TGTGCCAGCAGCTTGGGGGGTACCTACGAGCAGTACTTC.

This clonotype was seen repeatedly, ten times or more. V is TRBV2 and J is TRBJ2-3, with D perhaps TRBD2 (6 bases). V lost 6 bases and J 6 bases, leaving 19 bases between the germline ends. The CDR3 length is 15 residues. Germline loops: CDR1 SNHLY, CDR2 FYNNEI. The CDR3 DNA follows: TGTGCCAGCAGCCGGGCACGAAGCGGGTTGGATACGCAGTATTTT. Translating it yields CASSRARSGLDTQYF.

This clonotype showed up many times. CDR3 nucleotides: TGTGCCAGCAGTCCCGGGGTCACTGGAAACACCATATATTTT. This sequence encodes CASSPGVTGNTIYF. The genes are TRBV12-3 or TRBV12-4 and TRBJ1-3; D not certain. The V end lost 5 bases, the J end lost 2 bases, and 10 bases lay between the germline ends. This CDR3 contains 14 residues.

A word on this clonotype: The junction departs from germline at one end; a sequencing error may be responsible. DNA for the CDR3: TGTGCTAGCAGCCCTCGGACAGGCGCAAACACCGGGGAGCTGTTTTTT. Residues: CASSPRTGANTGELFF. The V call is TRBV7-7, the J call TRBJ2-2; the match to TRBD1 covers 7 bases. Germline V gene lookup returns CDR1 SSHAT and CDR2 FNYEAQ (reference sequence). The CDR3 length is 16 residues.

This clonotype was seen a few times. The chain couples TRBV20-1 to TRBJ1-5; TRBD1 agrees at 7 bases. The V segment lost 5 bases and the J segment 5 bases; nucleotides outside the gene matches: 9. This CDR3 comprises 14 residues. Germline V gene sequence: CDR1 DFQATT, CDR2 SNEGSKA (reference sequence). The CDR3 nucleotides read TGCAGTGCTGGAGGGGGCAGGTCTGATCAGCCCCAGCATTTT. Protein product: CSAGGGRSDQPQHF.

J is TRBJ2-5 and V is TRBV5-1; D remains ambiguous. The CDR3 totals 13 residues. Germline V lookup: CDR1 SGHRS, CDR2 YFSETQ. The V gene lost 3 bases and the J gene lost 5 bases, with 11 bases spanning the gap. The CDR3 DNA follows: TGCGCCAGCAGCTCCCAAAACCTGGAGACCCAGTACTTC. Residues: CASSSQNLETQYF. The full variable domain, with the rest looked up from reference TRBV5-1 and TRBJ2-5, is KAGVTQTPRYLIKTRGQQVTLSCSPISGHRSVSWYQQTPGQGLQFLFEYFSETQRNKGNFPGRFSGRQFSNSRSEMNVSTLELGDSALYLCASSSQNLETQYFGPGTRLLVL.

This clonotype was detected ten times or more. DNA of the CDR3: TGCGCCAGCAGTGGGGCAACTAGCGGGGGGTACAATGAGCAGTTCTTC. This sequence encodes CASSGATSGGYNEQFF. The V gene is TRBV10-2, the J gene TRBJ2-1; 12 nucleotides line up with TRBD2. The CDR3 runs to 16 residues. The germline CDR1 and CDR2 sequences are WSHSY and SAAADI. Trimming cost V 4 bases and J 4 bases; bases outside gene matches: 5.

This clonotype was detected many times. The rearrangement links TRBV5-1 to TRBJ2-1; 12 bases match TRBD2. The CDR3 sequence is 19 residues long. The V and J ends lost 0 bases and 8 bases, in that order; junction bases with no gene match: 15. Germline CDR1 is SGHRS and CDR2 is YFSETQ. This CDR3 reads CASSLANRGLAGTLDEQFF. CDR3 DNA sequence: TGCGCCAGCAGCTTGGCCAATCGAGGACTAGCGGGGACCTTGGATGAGCAGTTCTTC.

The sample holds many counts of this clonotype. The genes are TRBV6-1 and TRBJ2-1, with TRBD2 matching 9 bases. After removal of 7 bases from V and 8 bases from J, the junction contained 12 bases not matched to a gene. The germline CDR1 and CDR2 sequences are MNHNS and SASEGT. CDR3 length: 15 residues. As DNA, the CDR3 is TGTGCCAGCACTGGGACTAGCTATTCTAGAGATGAGCAGTTCTTC. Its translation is CASTGTSYSRDEQFF.

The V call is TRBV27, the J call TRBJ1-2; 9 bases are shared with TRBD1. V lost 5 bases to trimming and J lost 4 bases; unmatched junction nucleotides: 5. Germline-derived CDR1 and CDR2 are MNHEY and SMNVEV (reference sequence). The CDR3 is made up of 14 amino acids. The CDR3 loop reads CASSRRDRAYGYTF. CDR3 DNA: TGTGCCAGCAGTAGACGGGACAGGGCCTATGGCTACACCTTC.

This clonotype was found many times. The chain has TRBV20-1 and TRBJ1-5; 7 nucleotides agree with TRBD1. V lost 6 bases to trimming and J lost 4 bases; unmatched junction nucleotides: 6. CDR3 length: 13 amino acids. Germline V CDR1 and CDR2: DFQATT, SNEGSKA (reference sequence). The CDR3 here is CSASGRGNQPQHF. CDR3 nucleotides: TGCAGTGCCAGCGGCAGGGGGAATCAGCCCCAGCATTTT.

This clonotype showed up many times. CDR3 sequence: CASSRGTGDTEAFF. DNA of the CDR3: TGTGCCAGCTCCCGCGGAACAGGGGACACTGAAGCTTTCTTT. This chain links TRBV18 with TRBJ1-1; TRBD1 matches 7 bases. V trimming: 6 bases; J trimming: 3 bases; junction bases outside the gene matches: 7. The V gene's germline CDR1 is KGHSH and CDR2 LQKENI. This CDR3 spans 14 amino acids.

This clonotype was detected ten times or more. This CDR3 reads CAWSVVGSNQPQHF. CDR3 sequence (DNA): TGTGCCTGGAGTGTAGTGGGTAGCAATCAGCCCCAGCATTTT. The rearrangement joins TRBV30 to TRBJ1-5; unclear D gene. The CDR3 has 14 residues. The V end lost 0 bases, the J end lost 0 bases, and 6 bases lay between the germline ends. Germline assignment: CDR1 GTSNPN and CDR2 SVGIG (reference sequence). Combining the CDR3 with reference TRBV30 and TRBJ1-5 gives the whole variable domain SQTIHQWPATLVQPVGSPLSLECTVEGTSNPNLYWYRQAAGRGLQLLFYSVGIGQISSEVPQNLSASRPQDRQFILSSKKLLLSDSGFYLCAWSVVGSNQPQHFGDGTRLSIL.

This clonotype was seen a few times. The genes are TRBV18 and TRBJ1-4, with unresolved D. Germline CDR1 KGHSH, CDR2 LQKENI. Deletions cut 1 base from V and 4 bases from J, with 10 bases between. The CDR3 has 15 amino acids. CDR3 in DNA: TGTGCCAGCTCACCACGGGGAGCGGGTAATGAAAAACTGTTTTTT. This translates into CASSPRGAGNEKLFF.

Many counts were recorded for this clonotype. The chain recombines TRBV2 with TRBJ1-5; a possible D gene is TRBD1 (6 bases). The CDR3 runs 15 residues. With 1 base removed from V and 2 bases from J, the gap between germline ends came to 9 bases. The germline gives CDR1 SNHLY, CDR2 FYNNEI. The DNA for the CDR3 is TGTGCCAGCAGTGAAGACAGGGCGGGCAATCAGCCCCAGCATTTT. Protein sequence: CASSEDRAGNQPQHF.

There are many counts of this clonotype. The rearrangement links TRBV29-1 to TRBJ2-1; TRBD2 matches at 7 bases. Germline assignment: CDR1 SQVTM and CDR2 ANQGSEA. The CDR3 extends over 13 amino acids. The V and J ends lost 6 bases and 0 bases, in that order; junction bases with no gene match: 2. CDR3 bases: TGCAGCGTGAGCGGGGACTCCTACAATGAGCAGTTCTTC. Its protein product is CSVSGDSYNEQFF.

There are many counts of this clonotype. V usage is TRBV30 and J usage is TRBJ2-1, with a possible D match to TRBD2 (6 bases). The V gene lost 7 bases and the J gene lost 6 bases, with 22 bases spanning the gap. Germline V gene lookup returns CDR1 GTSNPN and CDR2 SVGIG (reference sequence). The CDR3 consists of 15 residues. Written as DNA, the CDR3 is TGTGCCTCAAGAAGGGATCTAGCGAGGCCCAATGAGCAGTTCTTC. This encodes CASRRDLARPNEQFF.